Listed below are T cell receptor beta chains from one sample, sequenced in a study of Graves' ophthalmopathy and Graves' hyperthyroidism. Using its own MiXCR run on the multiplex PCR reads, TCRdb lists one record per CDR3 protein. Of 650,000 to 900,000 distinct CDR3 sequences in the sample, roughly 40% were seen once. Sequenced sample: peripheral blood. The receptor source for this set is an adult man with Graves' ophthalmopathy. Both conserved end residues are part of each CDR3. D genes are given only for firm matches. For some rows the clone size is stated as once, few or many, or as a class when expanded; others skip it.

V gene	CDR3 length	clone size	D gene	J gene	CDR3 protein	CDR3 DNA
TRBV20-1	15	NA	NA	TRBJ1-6	CSASREDFSNSPLHF	TGCAGTGCTTCCAGGGAGGATTTCAGTAATTCACCCCTCCACTTT
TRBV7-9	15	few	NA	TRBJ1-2	CASSFATGSNYGYTF	TGTGCCAGCAGTTTCGCCACAGGTTCCAACTATGGCTACACCTTC
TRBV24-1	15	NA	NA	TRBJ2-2	CASSLSTDLTGELFF	TGTGCCAGCAGTTTATCGACAGATCTCACCGGGGAGCTGTTTTTT
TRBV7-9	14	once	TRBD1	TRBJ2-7	CASSFDRGPQEQYF	TGTGCCAGCAGCTTCGACAGGGGGCCCCAAGAGCAGTACTTC
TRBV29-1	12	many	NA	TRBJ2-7	CSVGQGGYEQYF	TGCAGCGTTGGGCAGGGAGGCTACGAGCAGTACTTC
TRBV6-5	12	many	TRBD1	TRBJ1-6	CASGRGNSPLHF	TGTGCCAGTGGCAGGGGGAATTCACCCCTCCACTTT
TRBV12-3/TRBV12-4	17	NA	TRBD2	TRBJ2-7	CASTGQGLAGPSYEQYF	TGTGCCAGCACTGGACAGGGACTAGCGGGGCCCTCCTACGAGCAGTACTTC
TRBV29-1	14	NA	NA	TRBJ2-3	CSVDSPGGADTQYF	TGCAGCGTTGATTCCCCAGGGGGGGCAGATACGCAGTATTTT
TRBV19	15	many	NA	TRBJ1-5	CASSLSYRGNQPQHF	TGTGCCAGTAGCCTATCTTACAGGGGCAATCAGCCCCAGCATTTT
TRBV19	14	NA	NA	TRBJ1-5	CASSIDSRYQPQHF	TGTGCCAGTAGTATAGATTCAAGGTATCAGCCCCAGCATTTT
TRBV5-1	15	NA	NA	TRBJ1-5	CASSQDFREDQPQHF	TGTGCCAGCAGCCAAGATTTTCGGGAAGATCAGCCCCAGCATTTT
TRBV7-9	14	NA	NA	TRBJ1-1	CASSLIAGELRAFF	TGTGCCAGCAGCTTAATAGCCGGGGAGTTGAGGGCTTTCTTT
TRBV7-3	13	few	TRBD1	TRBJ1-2	CASSVDRGYGYTF	TGTGCCAGCAGCGTCGACAGGGGCTATGGCTACACCTTC
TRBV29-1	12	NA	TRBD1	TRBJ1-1	CSAETGVLSAFF	TGCAGCGCTGAAACAGGGGTTTTATCAGCTTTCTTT
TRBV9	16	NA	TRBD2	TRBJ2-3	CASSVAPGRETDTQYF	TGTGCCAGCAGCGTAGCGCCAGGGAGGGAGACAGATACGCAGTATTTT
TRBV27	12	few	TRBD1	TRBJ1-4	CASTTSGGGLFF	TGTGCCAGCACCACGTCAGGGGGGGGACTGTTTTTT
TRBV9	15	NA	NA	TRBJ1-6	CASSQVRSANSPLHF	TGTGCCAGCAGCCAAGTCCGGTCAGCCAATTCACCCCTCCACTTT
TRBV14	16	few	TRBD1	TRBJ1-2	CASSPRPRTGFWGYTF	TGTGCCAGCAGCCCTCGACCAAGGACAGGGTTCTGGGGCTACACCTTC
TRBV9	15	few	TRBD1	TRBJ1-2	CASSAFGQGGDGYTF	TGTGCCAGCAGCGCCTTTGGACAGGGAGGCGATGGCTACACCTTC
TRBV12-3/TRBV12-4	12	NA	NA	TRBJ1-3	CASSFWGSTIYF	TGTGCCAGCAGTTTTTGGGGGAGCACCATATATTTT
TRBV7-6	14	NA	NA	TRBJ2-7	CASSRPRSGYEQYF	TGTGCCAGCAGTCGTCCCAGGTCGGGCTACGAGCAGTACTTC
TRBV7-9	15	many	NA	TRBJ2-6	CASTTSGAGANVLTF	TGTGCCAGCACCACCTCGGGGGCTGGGGCCAACGTCCTGACTTTC
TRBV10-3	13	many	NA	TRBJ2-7	CAISGSGPGEQYF	TGTGCCATCTCCGGAAGCGGCCCGGGTGAGCAGTACTTC
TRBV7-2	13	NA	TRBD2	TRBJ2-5	CASSSLAGGTQYF	TGTGCCAGCAGCTCACTAGCGGGAGGGACCCAGTACTTC
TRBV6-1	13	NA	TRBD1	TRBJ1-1	CASAGTVNTEAFF	TGTGCCAGTGCCGGGACAGTGAACACTGAAGCTTTCTTT
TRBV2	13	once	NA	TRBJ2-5	CASSAGGQGTQYF	TGTGCCAGCAGTGCTGGGGGGCAGGGGACCCAGTACTTC
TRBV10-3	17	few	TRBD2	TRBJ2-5	CASTGLAGAPLAETQYF	TGTGCCAGCACCGGACTAGCGGGTGCGCCCCTGGCTGAGACCCAGTACTTC
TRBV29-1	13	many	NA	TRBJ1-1	CSVGTYSNTEAFF	TGCAGCGTCGGGACCTACTCTAACACTGAAGCTTTCTTT
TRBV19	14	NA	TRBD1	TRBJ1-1	CASIHRGKGTEAFF	TGTGCCAGTATACACAGGGGGAAGGGCACTGAAGCTTTCTTT
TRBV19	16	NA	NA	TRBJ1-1	CASIPARELRHTEAFF	TGTGCCAGTATACCCGCCAGAGAACTACGACACACTGAAGCTTTCTTT
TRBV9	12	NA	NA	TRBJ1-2	CASSVGLAGYTF	TGTGCCAGCAGCGTAGGGCTAGCGGGCTACACCTTC
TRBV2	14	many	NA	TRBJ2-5	CASNGPQGQETQYF	TGTGCCAGCAACGGGCCGCAGGGGCAAGAGACCCAGTACTTC
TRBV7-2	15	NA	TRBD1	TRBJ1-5	CASSLGGTGDQPQHF	TGTGCCAGCAGCTTGGGCGGGACAGGGGATCAGCCCCAGCATTTT
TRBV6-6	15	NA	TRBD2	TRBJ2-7	CASKGRTSGLFEQYF	TGTGCCAGCAAAGGACGGACTAGCGGCCTCTTCGAGCAGTACTTC
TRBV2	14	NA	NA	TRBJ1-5	CASNTGLSNQPQHF	TGTGCCAGCAATACAGGCCTTAGCAATCAGCCCCAGCATTTT
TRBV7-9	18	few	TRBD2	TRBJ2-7	CASSQGLAGGPLSYEQYF	TGTGCCAGCAGCCAGGGACTAGCGGGAGGGCCTTTATCCTACGAGCAGTACTTC
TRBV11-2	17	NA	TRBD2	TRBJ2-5	CASSLGLAGQYQETQYF	TGTGCCAGCAGCTTAGGACTAGCGGGTCAGTACCAAGAGACCCAGTACTTC
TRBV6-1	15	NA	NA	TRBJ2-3	CASSIATQGTDTQYF	TGTGCCAGTAGTATAGCGACCCAGGGCACAGATACGCAGTATTTT
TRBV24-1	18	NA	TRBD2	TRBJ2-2	CATSERKGLATNTGELFF	TGTGCCACCAGTGAGAGGAAGGGACTAGCGACAAACACCGGGGAGCTGTTTTTT
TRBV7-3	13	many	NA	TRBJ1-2	CASSLEGGHGYTF	TGTGCCAGCAGCTTGGAGGGAGGCCATGGCTACACCTTC
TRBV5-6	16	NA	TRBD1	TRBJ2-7	CASSQSGTGLRYEQYF	TGTGCCAGCAGCCAGTCGGGGACAGGCTTGAGATACGAGCAGTACTTC
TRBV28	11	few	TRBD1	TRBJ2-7	CASSLGDRRAF	TGTGCCAGCAGTTTAGGGGACAGGCGGGCTTTC
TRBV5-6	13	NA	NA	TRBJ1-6	CASSSEVNSPLHF	TGTGCCAGCAGCTCAGAGGTAAATTCACCCCTCCACTTT
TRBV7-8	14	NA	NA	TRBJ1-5	CASSVGNSNQPQHF	TGTGCCAGCAGCGTAGGGAATAGCAATCAGCCCCAGCATTTT
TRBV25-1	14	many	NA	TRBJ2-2	CASSDLKGRGELFF	TGTGCCAGCAGTGACCTCAAGGGGAGGGGGGAGCTGTTTTTT
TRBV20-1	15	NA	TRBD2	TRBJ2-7	CSASPSGGESYEQYF	TGCAGTGCTAGCCCTAGCGGGGGGGAATCGTACGAGCAGTACTTC
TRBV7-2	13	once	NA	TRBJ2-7	CASSSLGGGRQYF	TGTGCCAGCAGTTCCCTCGGGGGCGGGAGGCAGTACTTC
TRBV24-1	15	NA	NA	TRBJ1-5	CANLSFWGEGQPQHF	TGTGCCAACCTTTCATTTTGGGGGGAAGGACAGCCCCAGCATTTT
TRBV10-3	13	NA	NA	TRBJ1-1	CAISDEANTEAFF	TGTGCCATCAGTGACGAGGCGAACACTGAAGCTTTCTTT
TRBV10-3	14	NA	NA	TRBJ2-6	CAISESGGANVLTF	TGTGCCATCAGTGAGTCTGGGGGTGCCAACGTCCTGACTTTC
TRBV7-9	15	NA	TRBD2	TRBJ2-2	CASSYLAGEPGELFF	TGTGCCAGCAGCTACTTAGCGGGAGAACCCGGGGAGCTGTTTTTT
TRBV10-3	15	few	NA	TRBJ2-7	CAISEGTQSSYEQYF	TGTGCCATCAGTGAAGGCACTCAAAGCTCCTACGAGCAGTACTTC
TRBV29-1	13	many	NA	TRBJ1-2	CSGVPEGLGGYTF	TGCAGCGGGGTACCGGAGGGGTTGGGTGGCTACACCTTC